The 32 T cell receptor beta chains reported below all come from one sample, sequenced in a study of cytomegalovirus exposure and HLA in healthy donors. The PCR had 60 Vbeta and 13 Jbeta primers. Generated by immunoSEQ multiplex PCR, the TCRdb table keeps only in-frame clones and is missing some. The sample lists around 160,000 clones, approximately 62% occurring once. The sequencing sample was made of PBMCs. These receptors originate from a middle-aged man in good health and CMV-seronegative.

The rearrangement links TRBV5-1 to TRBJ2-3; the match to TRBD2 covers 10 bases. The J segment lost 1 base and the V segment lost 2 bases, leaving 1 base of the junction unmatched. Germline CDR1 SGHRS, CDR2 YFSETQ. This CDR3 is 15 amino acids long. CDR3 sequence reads: CASSFTSGGTDTQYF. In DNA form, the CDR3 reads TGCGCCAGCAGCTTTACTAGCGGGGGCACAGATACGCAGTATTTT.

This chain joins TRBV6-6 and TRBJ1-2, with D possibly TRBD1 on 5 matching bases. This CDR3 comprises 13 residues. CDR1 is MNHNY and CDR2 is SVGAGI in the germline V gene (reference sequence). Trimming cost V 7 bases and J 4 bases, with 13 bases left between them. The chain's CDR3 is CASNTGGSYGYTF. For the CDR3, the DNA is TGTGCCAGCAATACGGGGGGGAGCTATGGCTACACCTTC.

The chain couples TRBV27 to TRBJ1-2, with TRBD1 matching 7 bases. Germline-derived CDR1 and CDR2 are MNHEY and SMNVEV (reference sequence). This CDR3 contains 15 residues. Germline trimming cut 0 bases from V and 8 bases from J; bases unmatched to any gene: 9. This CDR3 is CASSLSGQGVGGYTF. Here the CDR3 DNA reads TGTGCCAGCAGTTTATCGGGGCAGGGGGTCGGGGGCTACACCTTC.

This clone was seen once. The V gene is TRBV28, the J gene TRBJ2-7; 7 positions match TRBD1. The CDR3 is 14 amino acids. Germline V gene data show CDR1 as MDHEN and CDR2 as SYDVKM. V shed 7 bases and J 6 bases; nucleotides not matched to a gene: 12. The CDR3 is CASTRGRGRFEQYF. The CDR3 DNA reads as TGTGCCAGCACCCGAGGAAGGGGGCGGTTCGAGCAGTACTTC.

Of note for this clone: In this CDR3 the conserved last residue, phenylalanine or tryptophan, is missing, so a read error is likely. This sequence joins TRBV5-1 and TRBJ1-6, with 7 bases matching TRBD1. With V trimmed by 5 bases and J by 5 bases, 10 bases remained unmatched. Germline V CDR1 and CDR2: SGHRS, YFSETQ. CDR3 length: 16 residues. The chain's CDR3 is CASSPAGGVNNSPLHY. The CDR3 DNA reads TGCGCCAGCAGTCCCGCAGGGGGAGTCAATAATTCACCCCTCCACTAT.

The chain has TRBV6-5 and TRBJ1-2, with TRBD1 as a possible D gene (5 bases). The V end lost 5 bases, the J end lost 5 bases, and 9 bases lay between the germline ends. The CDR3 length is 12 residues. Per germline, CDR1 MNHEY and CDR2 SVGAGI. The CDR3 reads CASSETGYGYTF. The CDR3 region has the DNA TGTGCCAGCAGTGAAACAGGTTATGGCTACACCTTC.

The CDR3 DNA follows: TGTGCTAGTGGCCAGACAGGGCGGGTAGACTACGAGCAGTACTTC. The encoded protein is CASGQTGRVDYEQYF. This chain joins TRBV12-5 and TRBJ2-7; TRBD1 matches 7 bases. With V trimmed by 6 bases and J by 3 bases, 11 bases remained unmatched. CDR1 and CDR2 (germline): LGHNT, FRNRAP. CDR3 length: 15 residues.

The chain carries TRBV28 and TRBJ2-1; tentative D call: TRBD2 (6 bases). V lost 8 bases and J 9 bases, leaving 14 bases between the germline ends. The germline V gene has CDR1 MDHEN and CDR2 SYDVKM. The CDR3 contains 12 residues. CDR3 in DNA: TGTGCCAGCCGGGGGTTCCAGAGTGAGCAGTTCTTC. It specifies CASRGFQSEQFF.

This clone appeared once. This sequence joins TRBV7-2 and TRBJ2-1; TRBD1 matches 10 bases. V dropped 5 bases and J dropped 9; count of bases not matched to a gene: 16. This CDR3 is built from 17 residues. Germline CDR1 is SGHTA and CDR2 is FQGNSA. CDR3 in DNA: TGTGCCAGCAGCCCTAATATGGGGACAGGGGCCTTGGGTGAGCAGTTCTTC. Its protein product is CASSPNMGTGALGEQFF.

The chain is built from TRBV4-1 and TRBJ2-2, with 10 positions matching TRBD1. There are 16 residues in the CDR3. CDR1 is MGHRA, CDR2 YSYEKL, per germline. The V segment lost 2 bases and the J segment 5 bases; nucleotides outside the gene matches: 5. CDR3 sequence (DNA): TGCGCCAGCAGCCAACTACCGGGACAGGGGACCGGGGAGCTGTTTTTT. Protein sequence: CASSQLPGQGTGELFF.

The chain joins TRBV9 to TRBJ2-2; 10 nucleotides align to TRBD1. CDR1 and CDR2 from the germline V gene are SGDLS and YYNGEE. This CDR3 is 16 amino acids long. The junction had 6 bases not matched to a gene; V was cut back by 3 bases and J by 4 bases. The CDR3 coding sequence is TGTGCCAGCAGCGCCGGCGGGACAGGGGTCACCGGGGAGCTGTTTTTT. This gives the protein CASSAGGTGVTGELFF.

As regards this clone: Other DNA sequences in this specimen translate into the identical CDR3. This chain connects TRBV4-1 to TRBJ1-3; D is uncertain. V lost 0 bases to trimming and J lost 0 bases, with 6 bases between them. Germline values: CDR1 MGHRA, CDR2 YSYEKL. This CDR3 has 15 amino acids. The CDR3 sequence is CASSQDPSSGNTIYF. CDR3 coding DNA: TGCGCCAGCAGCCAAGATCCGAGCTCTGGAAACACCATATATTTT.

The rearrangement joins TRBV7-2 to TRBJ2-2, with a possible D match to TRBD1 (5 bases). Trimming left V 7 bases short and J 6 bases short, with 15 bases between. The CDR3 is 14 residues long. Looked up from germline, CDR1 is SGHTA and CDR2 is FQGNSA. CDR3 sequence reads: CASNPQELAGELFF. In nucleotides, the CDR3 is TGTGCCAGCAATCCACAGGAGCTGGCCGGGGAGCTGTTTTTT.

In this sample, this clone turned up a few times. Other DNA sequences in this specimen translate into the identical CDR3. The rearrangement joins TRBV5-1 to TRBJ1-1, with D possibly being TRBD1 (6 bases). Trimming took 4 bases from V and 8 from J, leaving 9 bases between them. CDR3 size: 11 residues. Germline-derived CDR1 and CDR2 are SGHRS and YFSETQ. The CDR3 DNA follows: TGCGCCAGCAGCCAGGACAGAGAAGCTTTCTTT. This gives the protein CASSQDREAFF.

The chain couples TRBV19 to TRBJ2-3, with TRBD2 identical over 14 bases. The CDR3 is 16 amino acids. Germline values: CDR1 LNHDA, CDR2 SQIVND (reference sequence). J was trimmed by 2 bases and V by 4 bases; bases with no gene match: 2. The CDR3 sequence is CASSRTSGGFTDTQYF. CDR3 DNA sequence: TGTGCCAGTAGTAGGACTAGCGGGGGGTTCACAGATACGCAGTATTTT.

As for this clone: One junction end disagrees with the germline gene, perhaps due to a read error. The chain uses TRBV5-8 and TRBJ1-6, with a possible D match to TRBD1 (6 bases). The germline gives CDR1 SGHTS, CDR2 YDEGEE. The CDR3 has 13 amino acids. In DNA, the CDR3 is TGTGCCAGCAGTAGGACAGAGAATTCACCCCCCCACTTT. It is translated as CASSRTENSPPHF.

This clone was counted only a few times. The chain carries TRBV29-1 and TRBJ1-4; TRBD1 agrees at 11 bases. The germline V gene has CDR1 SQVTM and CDR2 ANQGSEA. The trim removed 4 bases at V and 7 bases at J, leaving 5 bases unmatched. The CDR3 extends over 14 amino acids. CDR3 bases: TGCAGCGTTGGCAGGACAGGGGGCCGTGAAAAACTGTTTTTT. This sequence encodes CSVGRTGGREKLFF.

The V and J genes are TRBV4-2 and TRBJ1-2; tentatively, D is TRBD1 (6 bases). The CDR3 has 15 amino acids. Germline values: CDR1 LGHNA, CDR2 YNFKEQ. V dropped 0 bases and J dropped 4 bases, with 12 bases sitting between them. The CDR3 nucleotides read TGTGCCAGCAGCCAAGATCCCAGGGGCGGCTATGGCTACACCTTC. Residues: CASSQDPRGGYGYTF.

This CDR3 reads CASSPAETEAFF. In DNA form, the CDR3 reads TGTGCCAGCAGCCCCGCGGAGACTGAAGCTTTCTTT. The chain joins TRBV7-9 to TRBJ1-1; D is uncertain. CDR1 and CDR2 from the germline V gene are SEHNR and FQNEAQ (reference sequence). The CDR3 contains 12 residues. Trimming removed 5 bases from V and 5 bases from J, with 9 bases in between. Complete variable domain (other parts from reference TRBV7-9 and TRBJ1-1): DTGVSQNPRHKITKRGQNVTFRCDPISEHNRLYWYRQTLGQGPEFLTYFQNEAQLEKSRLLSDRFSAERPKGSFSTLEIQRTEQGDSAMYLCASSPAETEAFFGQGTRLTVV.

The V call is TRBV2, the J call TRBJ2-3; D may be TRBD2 (6 bases). Trimming shortened V by 6 bases and J by 0 bases, and 7 bases separated the two germline ends. Germline loops: CDR1 SNHLY, CDR2 FYNNEI. This CDR3 has 13 residues. CDR3 sequence (DNA): TGTGCCAGCAGGGGGGGTAGCACAGATACGCAGTATTTT. As protein: CASRGGSTDTQYF. Looking up the rest from reference TRBV2 and TRBJ2-3 gives the full variable domain: EPEVTQTPSHQVTQMGQEVILRCVPISNHLYFYWYRQILGQKVEFLVSFYNNEISEKSEIFDDQFSVERPDGSNFTLKIRSTKLEDSAMYFCASRGGSTDTQYFGPGTRLTVL.

The V and J genes are TRBV4-2 and TRBJ1-1; possibly TRBD1 for D (5 bases). CDR1 is LGHNA, CDR2 YNFKEQ, per germline. Trimming pared 4 bases from V and 0 bases from J, leaving 9 bases between. The CDR3 length is 14 residues. In DNA, the CDR3 is TGTGCCAGCAGCCCACAGGACATGAACACTGAAGCTTTCTTT. This encodes CASSPQDMNTEAFF.

The gene calls are TRBV7-6 and TRBJ1-2; TRBD1 matches at 7 bases. With V trimmed by 1 base and J by 6 bases, 11 bases remained unmatched. Germline V gives CDR1 SGHVS, CDR2 FNYEAQ. CDR3 length equals 16 residues. CDR3 nucleotides: TGTGCCAGCAGCTTAGTGGTGGAGGGGGCTATCGATGGCTACACCTTC. Translation: CASSLVVEGAIDGYTF.

The genes are TRBV7-2 and TRBJ2-7, with 10 positions matching TRBD2. The CDR3 length is 14 residues. V gave up 3 bases and J gave up 5 bases; unmatched junction bases: 4. The germline V gene has CDR1 SGHTA and CDR2 FQGNSA. The CDR3 region has the DNA TGTGCCAGCAGCTTTAGCGGGGGGTCCCACGAGCAGTACTTC. Translating gives CASSFSGGSHEQYF. Full variable domain (missing parts from reference TRBV7-2 and TRBJ2-7): GAGVSQSPSNKVTEKGKDVELRCDPISGHTALYWYRQSLGQGLEFLIYFQGNSAPDKSGLPSDRFSAERTGGSVSTLTIQRTQQEDSAVYLCASSFSGGSHEQYFGPGTRLTVT.

This clone has just a few counts. The junction differs from germline at one of its ends, possibly a read error. Other DNA sequences in the sample encode the same CDR3. V is TRBV2 and J is TRBJ1-6; the D gene is possibly TRBD1 (6 bases). CDR3 length: 14 amino acids. Per the germline V gene, CDR1 is SNHLY and CDR2 is FYNNEI. This chain's CDR3 is CASSGGGYNSPLHF. The CDR3 DNA follows: TGTGCCAGCAGTGGGGGGGGCTATAATTCCCCCCTCCACTTT.

This clone showed up just a few times. V and J are TRBV10-1 and TRBJ1-1; TRBD1 might be the D (5 bases). The CDR3 is 13 residues long. V lost 6 bases and J lost 3, with 11 bases in between. Germline V gene lookup returns CDR1 WNHNN and CDR2 SYGVQD (reference sequence). The CDR3 reads CASRGREDTEAFF. For the CDR3, the DNA is TGCGCCAGCAGGGGCAGGGAAGACACTGAAGCTTTCTTT.

The chain carries TRBV10-3 and TRBJ1-2, with TRBD1 matching over 9 bases. V dropped 2 bases and J dropped 7; count of bases not matched to a gene: 2. Germline values: CDR1 ENHRY, CDR2 SYGVKD. CDR3 length: 13 residues. The chain's CDR3 is CAISELQGAGYTF. As DNA, the CDR3 is TGTGCCATCAGTGAGCTACAGGGGGCTGGCTACACCTTC.

The chain joins TRBV18 to TRBJ2-6; TRBD1 matches 7 bases. The junction had 7 bases not matched to a gene; V was cut back by 4 bases and J by 4 bases. Germline V lookup: CDR1 KGHSH, CDR2 LQKENI. The CDR3 length is 16 residues. In nucleotides, the CDR3 is TGTGCCAGCTCACAAGGTACAGGGGCCGGGGCCAACGTCCTGACTTTC. As protein: CASSQGTGAGANVLTF.

The gene calls are TRBV19 and TRBJ1-5; D is unresolved. Germline V gene data show CDR1 as LNHDA and CDR2 as SQIVND (reference sequence). Trimming took off 8 bases at V and 6 bases at J, with 14 bases between the two ends. CDR3 length: 13 residues. The CDR3 reads CASCLSSGQPQHF. As DNA, the CDR3 is TGTGCCAGTTGCCTAAGTTCGGGTCAGCCCCAGCATTTT.

V is TRBV2 and J is TRBJ2-5, with 9 positions matching TRBD2. The J segment lost 3 bases and the V segment lost 4 bases, leaving 9 bases of the junction unmatched. The germline V gene has CDR1 SNHLY and CDR2 FYNNEI. The CDR3 loop spans 16 amino acids. This CDR3 is CASSVEAGLAKETQYF. The DNA of the CDR3 is TGTGCCAGCAGTGTTGAGGCGGGACTAGCAAAAGAGACCCAGTACTTC.

For this clone: Other nucleotide sequences from this sample produce the same CDR3. The chain carries TRBV5-1 and TRBJ2-7; TRBD1 matches 11 bases. CDR3 length: 14 amino acids. Germline V lookup: CDR1 SGHRS, CDR2 YFSETQ. The V and J ends lost 3 bases and 2 bases, in that order; junction bases with no gene match: 1. The CDR3 here is CASSSGQGAYEQYF. CDR3 nucleotides: TGCGCCAGCAGCTCGGGACAGGGGGCCTACGAGCAGTACTTC.

The chain is built from TRBV18 and TRBJ1-3, with a weak D call TRBD1 (5 bases). The CDR3 extends over 14 amino acids. V was pared by 1 base and J by 1 base, with 5 bases between. Germline V CDR1 and CDR2: KGHSH, LQKENI. The CDR3 spells CASSPQGSGNTIYF. CDR3 nucleotides: TGTGCCAGCTCACCACAGGGGTCTGGAAACACCATATATTTT.

The J gene is TRBJ1-2, the V gene TRBV19; D ambiguous. The length of the CDR3 is 15 residues. V was clipped by 6 bases and J by 2 bases, with 16 bases between them. Germline loops: CDR1 LNHDA, CDR2 SQIVND (reference sequence). In DNA form, the CDR3 reads TGTGCCAGTAGCCGCGATCGTCGGTCCAACTATGGCTACACCTTC. Amino acids: CASSRDRRSNYGYTF.